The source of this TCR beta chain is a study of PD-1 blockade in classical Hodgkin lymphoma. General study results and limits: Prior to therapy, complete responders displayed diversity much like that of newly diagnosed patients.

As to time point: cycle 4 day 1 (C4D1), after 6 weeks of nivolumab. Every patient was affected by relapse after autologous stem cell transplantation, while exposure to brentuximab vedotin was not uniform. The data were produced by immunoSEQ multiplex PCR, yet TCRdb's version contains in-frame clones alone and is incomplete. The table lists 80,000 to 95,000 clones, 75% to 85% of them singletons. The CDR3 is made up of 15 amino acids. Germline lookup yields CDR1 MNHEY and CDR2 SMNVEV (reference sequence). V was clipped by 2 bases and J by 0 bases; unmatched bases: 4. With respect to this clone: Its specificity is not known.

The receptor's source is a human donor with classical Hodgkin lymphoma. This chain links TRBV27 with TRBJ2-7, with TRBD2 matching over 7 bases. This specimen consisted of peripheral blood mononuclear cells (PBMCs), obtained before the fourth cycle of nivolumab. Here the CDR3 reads CASSLGREFSYEQYF. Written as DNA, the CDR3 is TGTGCCAGCAGTTTAGGGCGGGAGTTCTCCTACGAGCAGTACTTC.